One and the same sample provided the 28 T cell receptor beta chains below, sequenced in a study of STAT5B mutations in CD4+ large granular lymphocyte leukemia. The data were produced by immunoSEQ multiplex PCR, yet TCRdb's version contains in-frame clones alone and is incomplete. Seen here are about 30,000 clones, roughly 87% observed once, and the top ten hold 3.4%. The sample was CD4+ T cells from blood buffy coats. The receptors were gathered from a human donor in good health.

The chain uses TRBV27 and TRBJ2-1, with TRBD2 as a possible D gene (6 bases). V shed 6 bases and J shed 8 bases, with 20 bases lying between them. CDR3 length: 15 residues. Germline CDR1 and CDR2: MNHEY and SMNVEV (reference sequence). DNA for the CDR3: TGTGCCAGCAGGTCCCTCGGAGGGCCTGGGCATGAGCAGTTCTTC. Encoded protein: CASRSLGGPGHEQFF.

The CDR3, as DNA: TGTGCCAGCAGTTTTTCAGGGAGACACTATGGCTACACCTTC. Protein sequence: CASSFSGRHYGYTF. The gene calls are TRBV28 and TRBJ1-2, with D perhaps matching TRBD1 (5 bases). This CDR3 region has 14 residues. The V gene's germline CDR1 is MDHEN and CDR2 SYDVKM. Trimming shortened V by 3 bases and J by 3 bases, and 11 bases separated the two germline ends.

The chain joins TRBV5-5 to TRBJ1-3, with D perhaps matching TRBD1 (6 bases). V gave up 2 bases and J gave up 3 bases, with 15 bases separating them. Germline V lookup: CDR1 SGHKS, CDR2 YYEKEE (reference sequence). This CDR3 is built from 16 residues. The CDR3 nucleotides are TGTGCCAGCAGCTTTGGGGCAGGGGCCGGTGGAAACACCATATATTTT. Translated: CASSFGAGAGGNTIYF.

The CDR3 protein is CAISDRDNQPQHF. The CDR3 bases are TGTGCCATCAGTGACAGGGACAATCAGCCCCAGCATTTT. The rearrangement uses TRBV10-3 and TRBJ1-5; the D gene is possibly TRBD1 (5 bases). Trimming took off 3 bases at V and 3 bases at J, with 6 bases between the two ends. The CDR3 is made up of 13 amino acids. Germline CDR1 is ENHRY and CDR2 is SYGVKD.

This clone was observed a single time. This chain links TRBV29-1 with TRBJ2-4, with D possibly called TRBD1 or TRBD2 (6 bases each). Germline V gene sequence: CDR1 SQVTM, CDR2 ANQGSEA. Trimming left V 4 bases short and J 0 bases short, with 16 bases between. The CDR3 runs 16 residues. In DNA, the CDR3 is TGCAGCGTTGTTATGTGGGGGGCGTTAGCCAAAAACATTCAGTACTTC. Its protein product is CSVVMWGALAKNIQYF.

This chain joins TRBV28 and TRBJ1-3; 7 nucleotides agree with TRBD1. The ends lost 6 bases at V and 4 bases at J; junction bases unmatched: 9. Germline V gene sequence: CDR1 MDHEN, CDR2 SYDVKM. CDR3 length equals 15 residues. CDR3 loop: CASSRTGDAGNTIYF. As DNA, the CDR3 is TGTGCCAGCAGCCGTACAGGGGATGCCGGAAACACCATATATTTT.

The J gene is TRBJ2-7, the V gene TRBV5-1; D call uncertain. Germline V gene data show CDR1 as SGHRS and CDR2 as YFSETQ. The length of the CDR3 is 11 residues. Trimming stripped 3 bases from V and 2 bases from J, with 3 bases between. As DNA, the CDR3 is TGCGCCAGCAGCTCAGCCTACGAGCAGTACTTC. Protein: CASSSAYEQYF. The whole variable domain, filled in from reference TRBV5-1 and TRBJ2-7, reads KAGVTQTPRYLIKTRGQQVTLSCSPISGHRSVSWYQQTPGQGLQFLFEYFSETQRNKGNFPGRFSGRQFSNSRSEMNVSTLELGDSALYLCASSSAYEQYFGPGTRLTVT.

This sequence joins TRBV28 and TRBJ2-7; 9 nucleotides match TRBD1. The J segment lost 5 bases and the V segment lost 4 bases, leaving 9 bases of the junction unmatched. CDR1 is MDHEN, CDR2 SYDVKM, per germline. CDR3 length equals 15 residues. The chain's CDR3 is CASSSTGGGLDEQYF. CDR3 nucleotides: TGTGCCAGCAGTTCAACAGGGGGCGGTCTTGACGAGCAGTACTTC.

The chain carries TRBV2 and TRBJ1-5, with D perhaps TRBD1 (6 bases). This CDR3 comprises 16 residues. The germline CDR1 and CDR2 sequences are SNHLY and FYNNEI. V was cut by 2 bases and J by 0 bases, with 11 bases left in between. CDR3 in DNA: TGTGCCAGCAGTGAATGGGGGGGCTTTAGCAATCAGCCCCAGCATTTT. This translates into CASSEWGGFSNQPQHF.

This sequence joins TRBV5-8 and TRBJ1-5; 9 nucleotides align to TRBD1. J lost 5 bases, V lost 4 bases, and 4 bases had no gene match. This CDR3 region has 14 residues. Germline lookup yields CDR1 SGHTS and CDR2 YDEGEE. CDR3 DNA: TGTGCCAGCAGCGGACAGGGGACCTATCAGCCCCAGCATTTT. Translating gives CASSGQGTYQPQHF.

V usage is TRBV7-2 and J usage is TRBJ1-3; 7 bases align to TRBD1. The CDR3 length is 16 residues. The J segment lost 0 bases and the V segment lost 5 bases, leaving 7 bases of the junction unmatched. CDR1 is SGHTA, CDR2 FQGNSA, per germline. The DNA of the CDR3 is TGTGCCAGCAGCCTCCGGACAGGTTCCTCTGGAAACACCATATATTTT. Translating gives CASSLRTGSSGNTIYF.

This chain joins TRBV5-1 and TRBJ2-6; TRBD1 might be the D (5 bases). V was pared by 3 bases and J by 0 bases, with 16 bases between. The CDR3 extends over 18 amino acids. Germline V lookup: CDR1 SGHRS, CDR2 YFSETQ. The CDR3 DNA sequence: TGCGCCAGCAGCTCAGGACAAATTAGGACCTCTGGGGCCAACGTCCTGACTTTC. The encoded protein is CASSSGQIRTSGANVLTF.

This chain uses TRBV7-8 with TRBJ1-6, with D unresolved. Per germline, CDR1 SGHVS and CDR2 FQNEAQ. The CDR3 length is 12 residues. V lost 8 bases and J 5 bases, leaving 7 bases between the germline ends. CDR3 loop: CASRGHNSPLHF. The CDR3 DNA is TGTGCCAGCCGCGGGCATAATTCACCCCTCCACTTT.

The rearrangement uses TRBV7-9 and TRBJ2-1, with 10 bases identical to TRBD2. The J segment lost 0 bases and the V segment lost 5 bases, leaving 1 base of the junction unmatched. The germline V gene encodes CDR1 SEHNR and CDR2 FQNEAQ (reference sequence). This CDR3 comprises 15 residues. This chain's CDR3 is CASSASGSSYNEQFF. CDR3 nucleotide sequence: TGTGCCAGCAGCGCTAGCGGGAGCTCCTACAATGAGCAGTTCTTC.

J is TRBJ1-1 and V is TRBV6-5, with a tentative D call TRBD1 (6 bases). The length of the CDR3 is 15 residues. Trimming stripped 2 bases from V and 3 bases from J, with 13 bases between. The germline V gene encodes CDR1 MNHEY and CDR2 SVGAGI. CDR3 sequence reads: CASSYGGGRDTEAFF. The DNA for the CDR3 is TGTGCCAGCAGTTACGGGGGCGGGCGGGACACTGAAGCTTTCTTT.

This clone was picked up one time. The genes are TRBV18 and TRBJ1-1; D is uncertain. V lost 0 bases and J lost 6, with 17 bases in between. CDR1 is KGHSH, CDR2 LQKENI, per germline. The CDR3 has 16 amino acids. CDR3 sequence (DNA): TGTGCCAGCTCACCACCGGGTAATATCAGAACGGCTGAAGCTTTCTTT. As protein: CASSPPGNIRTAEAFF.

This chain links TRBV5-5 with TRBJ2-5; D tentatively fits TRBD1 or TRBD2 (6 bases each). Trimming took 4 bases from V and 5 from J, leaving 18 bases between them. CDR3 size: 15 residues. Germline V gene lookup returns CDR1 SGHKS and CDR2 YYEKEE (reference sequence). CDR3 loop: CASSRMTVGGETQYF. DNA of the CDR3: TGTGCCAGCAGCCGGATGACGGTCGGGGGCGAGACCCAGTACTTC.

Remarks on this clone: The same CDR3 arises from other DNA sequences in this sample as well. The chain has TRBV2 and TRBJ2-7, with D perhaps TRBD1 (5 bases). The CDR3 extends over 14 amino acids. V shed 3 bases and J shed 6 bases, with 15 bases lying between them. Germline V gene data show CDR1 as SNHLY and CDR2 as FYNNEI. DNA for the CDR3: TGTGCCAGCAGTGAGGGCCAAGGGGTCGGCGAGCAGTACTTC. Protein product: CASSEGQGVGEQYF.

This rearrangement joins TRBV4-2 to TRBJ2-5; TRBD1 might be the D (5 bases). The ends were cut back, 0 bases at V and 1 base at J, with 9 bases in the middle. CDR3 length: 15 residues. The germline V gene has CDR1 LGHNA and CDR2 YNFKEQ. CDR3 DNA: TGTGCCAGCAGCCAAGACAGGGCCCCCCAAGAGACCCAGTACTTC. It is translated as CASSQDRAPQETQYF.

The gene calls are TRBV28 and TRBJ1-4; 10 bases are a match to TRBD1. The trim removed 3 bases at V and 3 bases at J, leaving 19 bases unmatched. The germline V gene has CDR1 MDHEN and CDR2 SYDVKM. The CDR3 length is 21 residues. The CDR3 sequence is CASSFYLKTLTGGAANEKLFF. For the CDR3, the DNA is TGTGCCAGCAGTTTTTACCTAAAAACCTTGACAGGGGGCGCGGCTAATGAAAAACTGTTTTTT.

The V and J genes are TRBV5-4 and TRBJ2-3; 7 bases line up with TRBD1. Germline CDR1 is SGHNT and CDR2 is YYREEE (reference sequence). This CDR3 is built from 15 residues. Losses at the gene ends were 4 bases for V and 4 bases for J; bases not matched to a gene: 9. CDR3: CASSLGDSSADTQYF. The CDR3 region has the DNA TGTGCCAGCAGCCTGGGGGACAGTTCGGCAGATACGCAGTATTTT.

This sequence joins TRBV20-1 and TRBJ2-7, with D hard to call. The CDR3 runs 10 residues. V was clipped by 3 bases and J by 5 bases, with 5 bases between them. CDR1 and CDR2 from the germline V gene are DFQATT and SNEGSKA (reference sequence). The CDR3 protein is CSASGNEQYF. CDR3 bases: TGCAGTGCTAGCGGAAACGAGCAGTACTTC.

This clone is medium-sized (0.01 to 0.1%). The chain couples TRBV2 to TRBJ2-7; the D gene is possibly TRBD1 (5 bases). The CDR3 spans 14 residues. Germline V lookup: CDR1 SNHLY, CDR2 FYNNEI. V dropped 3 bases and J dropped 0 bases, with 9 bases sitting between them. CDR3 amino acids: CASSDSGISYEQYF. In DNA, the CDR3 is TGTGCCAGCAGTGATTCAGGGATCTCCTACGAGCAGTACTTC.

V and J are TRBV10-3 and TRBJ2-1, with D perhaps TRBD2 (5 bases). Germline V CDR1 and CDR2: ENHRY, SYGVKD. The CDR3 has 15 amino acids. V lost 4 bases to trimming and J lost 6 bases, with 16 bases between them. The CDR3 sequence: CAISVRQEVGNEQFF. DNA of the CDR3: TGTGCCATCAGTGTGCGTCAGGAGGTAGGCAATGAGCAGTTCTTC.

The CDR3 DNA reads TGTGCCAGCAGCCCGGGGAACTATGGCTACACCTTC. It is translated as CASSPGNYGYTF. The chain couples TRBV14 to TRBJ1-2; D gene ambiguous. Germline V CDR1 and CDR2: SGHDN, FVKESK. The V end lost 4 bases, the J end lost 2 bases, and 5 bases lay between the germline ends. The length of the CDR3 is 12 residues.

There are a few counts of this clone. This chain joins TRBV19 and TRBJ2-7; 11 bases fit TRBD2. Germline V gene data show CDR1 as LNHDA and CDR2 as SQIVND (reference sequence). This CDR3 is 15 amino acids long. The trim removed 5 bases at V and 3 bases at J, leaving 6 bases unmatched. The CDR3 protein is CASSPISGRDYEQYF. The CDR3 coding sequence is TGTGCCAGTAGTCCGATTAGCGGGAGGGACTACGAGCAGTACTTC.

The rearrangement joins TRBV7-2 to TRBJ2-1, with 9 bases identical to TRBD2. This CDR3 region has 15 residues. Germline assignment: CDR1 SGHTA and CDR2 FQGNSA. V shed 0 bases, J shed 5 bases, and the junction held 2 bases outside the gene matches. The CDR3, as DNA: TGTGCCAGCAGCTTAGCTAGCGGGAGTAACAATGAGCAGTTCTTC. Its translation: CASSLASGSNNEQFF.

The chain combines TRBV7-3 with TRBJ1-1; D not resolved. This CDR3 is 12 amino acids long. Deletions cut 5 bases from V and 4 bases from J, with 8 bases between. From germline, CDR1 is SGHTA and CDR2 FQGTGA. CDR3 region: CASSGTGTEAFF. CDR3 sequence (DNA): TGTGCCAGCAGCGGTACGGGCACTGAAGCTTTCTTT.